A selection of T cell receptor beta chains follows, all from one sample in a study of regulatory T cells in long-lasting Graves disease. TCRdb reprocessed the multiplex PCR reads via MiXCR and lists one record per CDR3 protein. The data show roughly 500,000 distinct CDR3 sequences, around 15% seen once. The sample was also reused in another study, on T cells in Graves' hyperthyroidism and ophthalmopathy.

The sequenced sample was peripheral blood mononuclear cells (PBMCs), obtained at new diagnosis, from a patient treated with antithyroid drugs. These receptors all stem from a woman between 50 and 59 years old with Graves disease. Both conserved end residues are part of each CDR3. The D gene is left open where the match is weak. Some rows have no size entry. The others give once, few or many, or a class for an expanded clone.

size: many
V: TRBV29-1
J: TRBJ2-3
D: .
DNA: TGCAGCGTTGGTTGGGGCACAGTAACAGATACGCAGTATTTT
CDR3: CSVGWGTVTDTQYF

size: many
V: TRBV15
J: TRBJ1-1
D: .
DNA: TGTGCCACCAGCCTGACAGGGAACACTGAAGCTTTCTTT
CDR3: CATSLTGNTEAFF

size: few
V: TRBV7-2
J: TRBJ2-2
D: TRBD1
DNA: TGTGCCAGCAGCGCCCAACAGGGGGCTGGGGAGCTGTTTTTT
CDR3: CASSAQQGAGELFF

size: few
V: TRBV6-2/TRBV6-3
J: TRBJ2-7
D: TRBD2
DNA: TGTGCCAGCCGAAAGGGGACTAGATACTACGAGCAGTACTTC
CDR3: CASRKGTRYYEQYF

size: .
V: TRBV7-9
J: TRBJ2-1
D: TRBD2
DNA: TGTGCCAGCAGGGGAGGGAGGACCTACAATGAGCAGTTCTTC
CDR3: CASRGGRTYNEQFF

size: .
V: TRBV19
J: TRBJ2-7
D: TRBD1
DNA: TGTGCCAGTAGCTCGGAAGCTGACAGGGCATACGAGCAGTACTTC
CDR3: CASSSEADRAYEQYF

size: few
V: TRBV10-1
J: TRBJ2-7
D: TRBD2
DNA: TGCGCCAGCAGTGACCGGACTAGCGGGAGCTCCTACGAGCAGTACTTC
CDR3: CASSDRTSGSSYEQYF

size: .
V: TRBV7-7
J: TRBJ2-1
D: TRBD1
DNA: TGTGCCAGCAGCCCTTACCCATCCGGGACAGAGGGCAAGTGGAATGAGCAGTTCTTC
CDR3: CASSPYPSGTEGKWNEQFF

size: few
V: TRBV6-2/TRBV6-3
J: TRBJ2-3
D: TRBD2
DNA: TGTGCCAGCAGTGAAGTAAGGACTAGCGGGAGCACAGATACGCAGTATTTT
CDR3: CASSEVRTSGSTDTQYF

size: many
V: TRBV28
J: TRBJ2-7
D: .
DNA: TGTGCCAGCAACTATCCGAGCTCCTACGAGCAGTACTTC
CDR3: CASNYPSSYEQYF

size: .
V: TRBV3-1
J: TRBJ2-5
D: TRBD1
DNA: TGTGCCAGCAGCCAAGTCCCTGCGAGGACAGGGATGGGAGAGACCCAGTACTTC
CDR3: CASSQVPARTGMGETQYF

size: .
V: TRBV4-1
J: TRBJ1-2
D: TRBD1
DNA: TGCGCCAGCAGCCAAGAGACAGGGGGTGGCTACACCTTC
CDR3: CASSQETGGGYTF

size: few
V: TRBV5-1
J: TRBJ1-1
D: .
DNA: TGCGCCAGCAGCTTGGAATGGGTTGTGAACACTGAAGCTTTCTTT
CDR3: CASSLEWVVNTEAFF

size: many
V: TRBV3-1
J: TRBJ2-3
D: .
DNA: TGTGCCAGCAGCCAACAGATGAGCACAGATACGCAGTATTTT
CDR3: CASSQQMSTDTQYF

size: many
V: TRBV29-1
J: TRBJ2-7
D: TRBD2
DNA: TGCAGCGTTGAAGTTCGGACTAGCGGATACTACGAGCAGTACTTC
CDR3: CSVEVRTSGYYEQYF

size: many
V: TRBV7-9
J: TRBJ2-1
D: TRBD1
DNA: TGTGCCAGCAGCCTCTGGACAGGGGGCGGCGAGCAGTTCTTC
CDR3: CASSLWTGGGEQFF

size: many
V: TRBV30
J: TRBJ2-7
D: .
DNA: TGTGCCTGGGGGATTACAGGTGGGCGCACCTACGAGCAGTACTTC
CDR3: CAWGITGGRTYEQYF

size: few
V: TRBV11-2
J: TRBJ2-1
D: .
DNA: TGTGCCAGCAGCCCCCTCCCGCAACTCCAGCACTACAATGAGCAGTTCTTC
CDR3: CASSPLPQLQHYNEQFF

size: .
V: TRBV19
J: TRBJ2-3
D: TRBD2
DNA: TGTGCCAGTAGTCAACGACTAGCGGGAGCCCCAGCACGGACAGATACGCAGTATTTT
CDR3: CASSQRLAGAPARTDTQYF

size: many
V: TRBV28
J: TRBJ2-7
D: .
DNA: TGTGCCAGCAGTGCCGGGACTCCAAAGGACTACGAGCAGTACTTC
CDR3: CASSAGTPKDYEQYF

size: many
V: TRBV12-3/TRBV12-4
J: TRBJ2-7
D: TRBD1
DNA: TGTGCCAGCAGACCAACAGGGGGGGAGCAGTACTTC
CDR3: CASRPTGGEQYF

size: few
V: TRBV5-1
J: TRBJ2-7
D: .
DNA: TGCGCCAGCAGCTCAGACGGGACCCTTGGCTACGAGCAGTACTTC
CDR3: CASSSDGTLGYEQYF

size: .
V: TRBV5-8
J: TRBJ2-3
D: TRBD1
DNA: TGTGCCAGCAGCCGAGGCGGGACAGGATACACAGATACGCAGTATTTT
CDR3: CASSRGGTGYTDTQYF

size: .
V: TRBV27
J: TRBJ2-2
D: TRBD1
DNA: TGTGCCAGCAGTGATGGGAACAGGGGATTTACCGGGGAGCTGTTTTTT
CDR3: CASSDGNRGFTGELFF

size: few
V: TRBV24-1
J: TRBJ2-2
D: TRBD2
DNA: TGTGCCACCAGTGATGGGACTAGCGGGAGTCTCGGGGAGCTGTTTTTT
CDR3: CATSDGTSGSLGELFF